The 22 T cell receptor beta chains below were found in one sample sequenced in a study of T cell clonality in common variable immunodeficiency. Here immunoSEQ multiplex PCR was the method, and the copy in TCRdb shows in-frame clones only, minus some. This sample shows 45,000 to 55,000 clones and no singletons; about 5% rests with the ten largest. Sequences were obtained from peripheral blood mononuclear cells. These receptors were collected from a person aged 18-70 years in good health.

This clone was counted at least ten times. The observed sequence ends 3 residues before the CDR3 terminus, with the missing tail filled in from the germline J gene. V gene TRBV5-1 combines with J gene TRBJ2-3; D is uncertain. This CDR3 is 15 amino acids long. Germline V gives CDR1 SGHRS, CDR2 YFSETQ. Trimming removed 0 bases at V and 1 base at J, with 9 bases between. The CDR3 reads CASSLALPGTDTQYF. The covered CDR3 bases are TGCGCCAGCAGCTTGGCGCTACCCGGCACAGATACG.

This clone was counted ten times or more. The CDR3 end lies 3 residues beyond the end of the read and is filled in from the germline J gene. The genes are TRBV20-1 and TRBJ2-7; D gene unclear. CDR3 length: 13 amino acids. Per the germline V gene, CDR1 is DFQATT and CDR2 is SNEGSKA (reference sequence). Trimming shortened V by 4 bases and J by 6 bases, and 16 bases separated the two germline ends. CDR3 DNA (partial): TGCAGTGCTACCTATAGCTATACTGGCGAG. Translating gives CSATYSYTGE. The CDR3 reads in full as CSATYSYTGEQYF.

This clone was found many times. CDR3 loop: CASSSPGHPYQETQYF. The DNA read from the CDR3 is TGCGCCAGCAGCTCCCCCGGACACCCGTACCAAGAGACC. V is TRBV5-1 and J is TRBJ2-5; possible D gene TRBD1, 5 bases. The read terminates 3 residues before the CDR3 end, so the remaining end is supplied by the germline J gene. The CDR3 consists of 16 residues. The germline V and J ends were trimmed by 3 bases and 0 bases, with 15 bases remaining between them. The germline V gene has CDR1 SGHRS and CDR2 YFSETQ.

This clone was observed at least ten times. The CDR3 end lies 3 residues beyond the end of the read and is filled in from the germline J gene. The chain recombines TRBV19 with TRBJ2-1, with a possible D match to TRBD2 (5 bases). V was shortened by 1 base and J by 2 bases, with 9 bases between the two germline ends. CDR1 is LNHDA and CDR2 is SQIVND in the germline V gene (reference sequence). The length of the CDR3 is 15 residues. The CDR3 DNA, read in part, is TGTGCCAGTAGTATAGGGTCTAGCCCCTACAATGAG. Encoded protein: CASSIGSSPYNE. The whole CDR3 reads CASSIGSSPYNEQFF.

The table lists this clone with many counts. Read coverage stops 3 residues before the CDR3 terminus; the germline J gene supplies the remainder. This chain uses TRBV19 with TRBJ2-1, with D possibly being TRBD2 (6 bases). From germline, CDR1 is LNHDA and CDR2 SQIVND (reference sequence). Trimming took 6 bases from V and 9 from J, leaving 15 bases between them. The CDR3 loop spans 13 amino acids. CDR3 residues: CASRLAPGSEQFF. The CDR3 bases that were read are TGTGCCAGTAGACTAGCTCCCGGCAGTGAG. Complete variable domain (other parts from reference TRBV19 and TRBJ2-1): DGGITQSPKYLFRKEGQNVTLSCEQNLNHDAMYWYRQDPGQGLRLIYYSQIVNDFQKGDIAEGYSVSREKKESFPLTVTSAQKNPTAFYLCASRLAPGSEQFFGPGTRLTVL.

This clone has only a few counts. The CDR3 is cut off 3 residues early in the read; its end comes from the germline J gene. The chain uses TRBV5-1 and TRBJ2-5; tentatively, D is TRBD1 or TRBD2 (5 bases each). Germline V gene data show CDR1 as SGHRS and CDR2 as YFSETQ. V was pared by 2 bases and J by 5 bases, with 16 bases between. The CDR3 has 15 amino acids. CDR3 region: CASSFQGVEGETQYF. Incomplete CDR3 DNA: TGCGCCAGCAGCTTTCAAGGGGTAGAGGGGGAGACC.

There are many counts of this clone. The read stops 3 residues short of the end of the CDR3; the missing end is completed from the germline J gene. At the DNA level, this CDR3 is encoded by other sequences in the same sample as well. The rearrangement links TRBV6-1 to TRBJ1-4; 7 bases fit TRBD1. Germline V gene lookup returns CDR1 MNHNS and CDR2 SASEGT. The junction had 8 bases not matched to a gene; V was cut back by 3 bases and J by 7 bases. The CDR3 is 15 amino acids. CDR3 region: CASSDLRGRVEKLFF. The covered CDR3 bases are TGTGCCAGCAGTGACCTTAGGGGGCGGGTTGAAAAA.

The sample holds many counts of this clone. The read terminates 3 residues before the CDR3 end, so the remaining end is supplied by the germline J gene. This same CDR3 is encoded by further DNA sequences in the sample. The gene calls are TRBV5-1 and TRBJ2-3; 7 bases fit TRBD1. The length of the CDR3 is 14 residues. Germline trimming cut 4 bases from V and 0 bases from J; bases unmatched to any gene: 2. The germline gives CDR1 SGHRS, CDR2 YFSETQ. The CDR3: CASSPGQSTDTQYF. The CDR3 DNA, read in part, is TGCGCCAGCAGCCCGGGACAGAGCACAGATACG. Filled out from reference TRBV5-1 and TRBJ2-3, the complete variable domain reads KAGVTQTPRYLIKTRGQQVTLSCSPISGHRSVSWYQQTPGQGLQFLFEYFSETQRNKGNFPGRFSGRQFSNSRSEMNVSTLELGDSALYLCASSPGQSTDTQYFGPGTRLTVL.

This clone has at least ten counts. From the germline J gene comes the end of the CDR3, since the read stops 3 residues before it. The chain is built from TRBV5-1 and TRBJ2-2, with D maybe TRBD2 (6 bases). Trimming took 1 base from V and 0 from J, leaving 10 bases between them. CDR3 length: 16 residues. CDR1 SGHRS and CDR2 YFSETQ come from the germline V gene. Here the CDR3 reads CASSLTSSTNTGELFF. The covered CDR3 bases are TGCGCCAGCAGCTTGACTAGCAGTACGAACACCGGGGAG.

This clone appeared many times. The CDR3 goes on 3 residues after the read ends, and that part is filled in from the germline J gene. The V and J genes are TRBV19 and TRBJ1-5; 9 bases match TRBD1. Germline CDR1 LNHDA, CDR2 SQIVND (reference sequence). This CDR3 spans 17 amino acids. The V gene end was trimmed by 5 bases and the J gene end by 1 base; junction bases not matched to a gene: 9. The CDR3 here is CASSRQGGVWSNQPQHF. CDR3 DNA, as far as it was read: TGTGCCAGTAGTCGACAGGGGGGCGTTTGGAGCAATCAGCCC.

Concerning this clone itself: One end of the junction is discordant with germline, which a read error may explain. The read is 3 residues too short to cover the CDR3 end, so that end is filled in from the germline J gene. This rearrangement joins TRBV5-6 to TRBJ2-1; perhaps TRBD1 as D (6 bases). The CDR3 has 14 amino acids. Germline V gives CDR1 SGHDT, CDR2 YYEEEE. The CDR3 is CASSLVDSYSEQFF. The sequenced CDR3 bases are TGTGCCAGCAGCTTGGTGGACAGCTACAGTGAG.

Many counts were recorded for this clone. CDR3 amino acids: CSVASGRGETQYF. Partial CDR3 DNA: TGCAGCGTTGCTAGCGGGAGGGGAGAGACC. The rearrangement joins TRBV29-1 to TRBJ2-5, with 12 bases lining up with TRBD2. The read terminates 3 residues ahead of where the CDR3 ends, so the germline J gene completes it. V lost 4 bases and J lost 4; bases outside the gene matches: 1. Germline lookup yields CDR1 SQVTM and CDR2 ANQGSEA. This CDR3 spans 13 amino acids.

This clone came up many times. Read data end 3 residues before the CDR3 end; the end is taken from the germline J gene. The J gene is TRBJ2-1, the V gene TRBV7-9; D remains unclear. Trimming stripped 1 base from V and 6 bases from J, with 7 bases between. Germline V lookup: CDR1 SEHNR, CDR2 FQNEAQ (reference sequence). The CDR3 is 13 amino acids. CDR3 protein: CASSLGLSNEQFF. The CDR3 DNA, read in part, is TGTGCCAGCAGCTTAGGACTCTCCAATGAG.

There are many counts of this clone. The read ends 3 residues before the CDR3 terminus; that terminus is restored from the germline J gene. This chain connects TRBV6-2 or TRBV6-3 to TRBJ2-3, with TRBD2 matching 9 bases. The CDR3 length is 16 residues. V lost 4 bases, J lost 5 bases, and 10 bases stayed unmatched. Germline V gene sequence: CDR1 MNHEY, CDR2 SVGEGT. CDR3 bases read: TGTGCCAGCAGTTCAAAGCGGGAGGAGCGGCGAGATACG. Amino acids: CASSSKREERRDT. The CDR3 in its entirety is CASSSKREERRDTQYF.

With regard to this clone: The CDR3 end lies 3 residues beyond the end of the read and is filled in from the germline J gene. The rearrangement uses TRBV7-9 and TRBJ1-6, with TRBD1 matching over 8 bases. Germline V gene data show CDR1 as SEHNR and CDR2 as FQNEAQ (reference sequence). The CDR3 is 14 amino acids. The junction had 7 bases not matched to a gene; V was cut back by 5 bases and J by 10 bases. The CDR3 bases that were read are TGTGCCAGCAGCCTTCTTACAGGGGGATCACCC. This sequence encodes CASSLLTGGSP. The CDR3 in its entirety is CASSLLTGGSPLHF.

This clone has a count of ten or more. The CDR3 spells CATTTLEDSPLHF. The sequenced part of the CDR3 DNA is TGTGCCACCACGACATTGGAGGATTCACCC. The chain joins TRBV2 to TRBJ1-6; the D is unclear. The read is 3 residues too short to cover the CDR3 end, so that end is filled in from the germline J gene. The CDR3 has 13 residues. The ends were cut back, 10 bases at V and 8 bases at J, with 15 bases in the middle. CDR1 is SNHLY and CDR2 is FYNNEI in the germline V gene.

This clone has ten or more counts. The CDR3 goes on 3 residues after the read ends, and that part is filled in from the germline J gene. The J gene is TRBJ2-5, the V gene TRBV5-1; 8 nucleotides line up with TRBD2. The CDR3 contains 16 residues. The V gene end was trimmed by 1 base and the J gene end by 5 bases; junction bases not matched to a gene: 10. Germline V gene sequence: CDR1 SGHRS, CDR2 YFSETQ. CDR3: CASSLLGSGSGETQYF. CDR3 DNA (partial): TGCGCCAGCAGCTTGTTAGGCAGCGGGAGCGGTGAGACC.

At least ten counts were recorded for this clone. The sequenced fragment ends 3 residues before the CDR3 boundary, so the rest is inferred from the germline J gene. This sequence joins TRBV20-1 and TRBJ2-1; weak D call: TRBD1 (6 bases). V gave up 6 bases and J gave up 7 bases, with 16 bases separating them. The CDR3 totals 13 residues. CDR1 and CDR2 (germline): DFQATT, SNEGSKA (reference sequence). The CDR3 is CSAIEGVGNEQFF. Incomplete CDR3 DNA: TGCAGTGCAATAGAGGGGGTCGGGAATGAG.

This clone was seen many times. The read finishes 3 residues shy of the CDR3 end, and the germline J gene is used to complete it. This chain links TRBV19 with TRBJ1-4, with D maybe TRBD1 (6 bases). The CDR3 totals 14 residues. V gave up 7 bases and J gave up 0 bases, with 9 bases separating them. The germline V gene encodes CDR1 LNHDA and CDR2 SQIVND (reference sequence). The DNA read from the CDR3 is TGTGCCAGTACCCACAGGGCAACTAATGAAAAA. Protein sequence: CASTHRATNEK. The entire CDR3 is CASTHRATNEKLFF.

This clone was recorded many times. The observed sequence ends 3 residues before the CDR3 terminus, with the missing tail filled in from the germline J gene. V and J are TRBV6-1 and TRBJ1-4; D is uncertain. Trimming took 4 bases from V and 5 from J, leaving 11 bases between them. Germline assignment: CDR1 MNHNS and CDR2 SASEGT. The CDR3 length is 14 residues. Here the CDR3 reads CASSVGFGNEKLFF. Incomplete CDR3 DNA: TGTGCCAGCAGTGTAGGCTTCGGGAATGAAAAA.

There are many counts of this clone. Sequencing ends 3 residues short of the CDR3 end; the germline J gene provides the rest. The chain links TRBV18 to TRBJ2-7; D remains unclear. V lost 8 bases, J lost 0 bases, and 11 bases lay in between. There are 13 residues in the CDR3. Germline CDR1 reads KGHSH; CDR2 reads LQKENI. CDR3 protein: CASPVLNSYEQYF. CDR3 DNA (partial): TGTGCCAGCCCCGTACTAAACTCCTACGAG.

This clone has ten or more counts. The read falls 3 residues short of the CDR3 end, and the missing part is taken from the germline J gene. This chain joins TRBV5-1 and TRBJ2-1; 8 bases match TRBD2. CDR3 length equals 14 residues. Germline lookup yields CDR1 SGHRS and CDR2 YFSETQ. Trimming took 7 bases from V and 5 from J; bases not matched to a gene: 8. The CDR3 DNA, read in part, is TGCGCCAGCGCAATGACTAGCGACAACAATGAG. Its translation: CASAMTSDNNE. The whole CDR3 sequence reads CASAMTSDNNEQFF.